This T cell receptor beta chain derives from a study of sequential checkpoint blockade in melanoma. Study background: Randomization was 1:1 between first-line nivolumab→ipilimumab and ipilimumab→nivolumab. Each arm's sequence ended with maintenance nivolumab.

This sample's treatment: randomized to nivolumab then ipilimumab (arm A) or the reverse (arm B). Sorted cells were live CD3+CD8+, lacking CD19 and CD56, from PBMCs. This table comes from immunoSEQ multiplex PCR, and its TCRdb copy is limited to in-frame clones, with some not included. The data show roughly 29,000 clones, nearly 85% seen once. This CDR3 contains 13 residues. CDR1 is SEHNR, CDR2 FQNEAQ, per germline (reference sequence). The V and J ends lost 1 base and 10 bases respectively, with 13 bases between them. This TCR came from a human donor with melanoma. The V gene is TRBV7-9, the J gene TRBJ1-1; D is uncertain. The specimen comprised CD8+ T cells sorted from blood (inferred from file names), sampled from a patient given nivolumab and ipilimumab in sequence. The chain's CDR3 is CASSLEDGVGAFF. The CDR3 DNA sequence: TGTGCCAGCAGCTTAGAGGACGGGGTTGGAGCTTTCTTT. Combining the CDR3 with reference TRBV7-9 and TRBJ1-1 gives the whole variable domain DTGVSQNPRHKITKRGQNVTFRCDPISEHNRLYWYRQTLGQGPEFLTYFQNEAQLEKSRLLSDRFSAERPKGSFSTLEIQRTEQGDSAMYLCASSLEDGVGAFFGQGTRLTVV.